The 31 T cell receptor beta chains listed next were all sequenced from one sample in a study of neurological immune-mediated disorders. TCRdb analysed the 5' RACE reads with MiXCR anew, one entry per CDR3 protein. The sample lists about 58,000 distinct CDR3 sequences, around 3.9% occurring once. The sample comprised PBMCs. The receptors shown here come from a man aged 25-40 years with multiple sclerosis.

There are many counts of this clonotype. The chain employs TRBV7-2 and TRBJ1-6, with 9 positions matching TRBD1. The J segment lost 7 bases and the V segment lost 2 bases, leaving 3 bases of the junction unmatched. The CDR3 length is 15 residues. Germline-derived CDR1 and CDR2 are SGHTA and FQGNSA. CDR3 amino acids: CASSLSGTGNSPLHF. CDR3 in DNA: TGTGCCAGCAGCTTAAGCGGGACAGGGAATTCACCCCTCCACTTT.

This clonotype was seen repeatedly, ten times or more. The chain couples TRBV12-3 or TRBV12-4 to TRBJ2-1; 9 bases line up with TRBD1. The CDR3 is made up of 16 amino acids. V shed 2 bases, J shed 7 bases, and the junction held 9 bases outside the gene matches. The CDR3 reads CASSLIRDRVRNEQFF. CDR3 DNA sequence: TGTGCCAGCAGTTTAATCAGGGACAGGGTGAGGAATGAGCAGTTCTTC.

This clonotype has a count of ten or more. The rearrangement joins TRBV4-2 to TRBJ2-3; the match to TRBD1 covers 8 bases. This CDR3 is built from 15 residues. Trimming cost V 1 base and J 3 bases; bases outside gene matches: 3. The germline CDR1 and CDR2 sequences are LGHNA and YNFKEQ. The DNA for the CDR3 is TGTGCCAGCAGCCAAGGGACAGGGAGAACAGATACGCAGTATTTT. This gives the protein CASSQGTGRTDTQYF.

This clonotype has ten or more counts. The chain recombines TRBV7-9 with TRBJ2-7, with D perhaps TRBD1 or TRBD2 (5 bases each). The V end was cut by 6 bases, the J end by 2 bases, with 8 bases between. CDR3 length equals 12 residues. Germline lookup yields CDR1 SEHNR and CDR2 FQNEAQ (reference sequence). This CDR3 is CASRWGTYEQYF. CDR3 sequence (DNA): TGTGCCAGCAGGTGGGGGACCTACGAGCAGTACTTC.

This clonotype came up many times. The V call is TRBV29-1, the J call TRBJ2-1; 7 nucleotides align to TRBD2. The CDR3 spans 14 residues. From germline, CDR1 is SQVTM and CDR2 ANQGSEA. V shed 3 bases and J 8 bases; nucleotides not matched to a gene: 10. CDR3 nucleotide sequence: TGCAGCGTTGAGGAGGCGGGACGGGAGGATGAGCAGTTCTTC. Amino acid sequence: CSVEEAGREDEQFF.

This clonotype was seen many times. V usage is TRBV20-1 and J usage is TRBJ2-4; either TRBD1 or TRBD2 may fit D (5 bases each). This CDR3 comprises 12 residues. Per the germline V gene, CDR1 is DFQATT and CDR2 is SNEGSKA (reference sequence). The CDR3 DNA is TGCAGCAAGGGACCGAACGAAAACATTCAGTACTTC. Translated, it gives CSKGPNENIQYF.

This clonotype was counted only a few times. A much larger clone differs from this one at a single base, so this may be a read error. The chain links TRBV3-1 to TRBJ1-1; D may be TRBD1 (5 bases). The V end was cut by 2 bases, the J end by 2 bases, with 9 bases between. The CDR3 consists of 14 residues. Per germline, CDR1 LGHDT and CDR2 YNNKEL (reference sequence). This CDR3 is CASSQRGKNTEAFF. The CDR3 DNA reads as TGTGCCAGCAGCCAAAGGGGAAAAAACACTGAAGCTTTCTTT.

Ten or more counts support this clonotype. DNA for the CDR3: TGTGCCAGCAGCCAAAGGGGACAAAACACTGAAGCTTTCTTT. Its protein is CASSQRGQNTEAFF. This chain joins TRBV3-1 and TRBJ1-1, with a weak D call TRBD1 (6 bases). Between the trimmed V and J ends, which lost 2 bases and 2 bases, there was a span of 9 bases. The germline V gene has CDR1 LGHDT and CDR2 YNNKEL (reference sequence). The CDR3 has 14 residues.

This clonotype was found many times. The chain joins TRBV7-3 to TRBJ2-7, with TRBD2 matching 8 bases. Losses at the gene ends were 2 bases for V and 0 bases for J; bases not matched to a gene: 3. Germline CDR1 SGHTA, CDR2 FQGTGA. The CDR3 totals 15 residues. CDR3 region: CASSLGGGFSYEQYF. For the CDR3, the DNA is TGTGCCAGCAGCTTAGGCGGGGGGTTCTCCTACGAGCAGTACTTC.

This chain links TRBV6-6 with TRBJ1-1; D gene ambiguous. This CDR3 region has 12 residues. The germline V gene encodes CDR1 MNHNY and CDR2 SVGAGI (reference sequence). V lost 2 bases and J lost 6, with 7 bases in between. Here the CDR3 DNA reads TGTGCCAGCAGTTACCAAGCTGCTGAAGCTTTCTTT. It translates to CASSYQAAEAFF.

This clonotype was found many times. The chain links TRBV20-1 to TRBJ2-5, with 10 nucleotides matching TRBD2. The germline gives CDR1 DFQATT, CDR2 SNEGSKA (reference sequence). The CDR3 spans 15 residues. V lost 3 bases to trimming and J lost 1 base; unmatched junction nucleotides: 5. The CDR3 nucleotides read TGCAGTGCTAGGGGTCTAGCGGGAGTCCAAGAGACCCAGTACTTC. It yields the protein CSARGLAGVQETQYF.

This clonotype was found many times. CDR3 coding DNA: TGTGCCAGCAGTTTATGGGGAACAGGGAGGACAGATACGCAGTATTTT. This sequence encodes CASSLWGTGRTDTQYF. V is TRBV27 and J is TRBJ2-3; either TRBD1 or TRBD2 may supply D (6 bases each). The CDR3 runs 16 residues. The V gene's germline CDR1 is MNHEY and CDR2 SMNVEV (reference sequence). The V gene lost 1 base and the J gene lost 3 bases, with 14 bases spanning the gap.

This clonotype was seen repeatedly, ten times or more. V usage is TRBV4-1 and J usage is TRBJ2-2; TRBD2 matches 8 bases. The V gene's germline CDR1 is MGHRA and CDR2 YSYEKL. This CDR3 has 15 residues. The junction had 2 bases not matched to a gene; V was cut back by 4 bases and J by 1 base. CDR3 DNA: TGCGCCAGCAGCCTAGCGGGGTTGAACACCGGGGAGCTGTTTTTT. Protein sequence: CASSLAGLNTGELFF.

This clonotype was observed at least ten times. This rearrangement joins TRBV5-1 to TRBJ2-1; either TRBD1 or TRBD2 may fit D (5 bases each). The CDR3 contains 15 residues. The V end lost 0 bases, the J end lost 1 base, and 8 bases lay between the germline ends. Germline V gives CDR1 SGHRS, CDR2 YFSETQ. The CDR3 spells CASSLDGGSYNEQFF. In DNA, the CDR3 is TGCGCCAGCAGCTTGGATGGGGGTTCCTACAATGAGCAGTTCTTC.

Ten or more counts support this clonotype. V gene TRBV20-1 combines with J gene TRBJ1-1; 8 nucleotides line up with TRBD1. V shed 6 bases, J shed 5 bases, and the junction held 8 bases outside the gene matches. CDR1 DFQATT and CDR2 SNEGSKA come from the germline V gene (reference sequence). The CDR3 has 13 residues. The CDR3 here is CSAPWTGRTEAFF. CDR3 coding DNA: TGCAGTGCCCCCTGGACAGGGAGAACTGAAGCTTTCTTT.

This clonotype occurred many times. The chain recombines TRBV19 with TRBJ2-1; D ambiguous. Germline V gives CDR1 LNHDA, CDR2 SQIVND (reference sequence). CDR3 length: 12 amino acids. Trimming stripped 1 base from V and 6 bases from J, with 4 bases between. The CDR3 is CASSIAGNEQFF. The CDR3 DNA reads as TGTGCCAGTAGTATAGCAGGCAATGAGCAGTTCTTC.

J is TRBJ2-3 and V is TRBV6-6; no clear D. Germline values: CDR1 MNHNY, CDR2 SVGAGI (reference sequence). The CDR3 extends over 12 amino acids. V lost 8 bases and J 2 bases, leaving 8 bases between the germline ends. The CDR3 DNA reads TGTGCCAGCCGCCCCCCCACAGATACGCAGTATTTT. Encoded protein: CASRPPTDTQYF.

Note on this clonotype: This may be a read error, as it is one base from a much larger clone. The rearrangement uses TRBV7-2 and TRBJ2-7; tentatively, D is TRBD2 (6 bases). CDR1 SGHTA and CDR2 FQGNSA come from the germline V gene. The CDR3 contains 15 residues. Deletions cut 5 bases from V and 5 bases from J, with 19 bases between. This chain's CDR3 is CASSPPGEPGDEQYF. Here the CDR3 DNA reads TGTGCCAGCAGCCCCCCCGGGGAACCGGGGGACGAGCAGTACTTC.

This clonotype was observed at least ten times. V is TRBV20-1 and J is TRBJ2-4, with 11 bases fitting TRBD2. Trimming cost V 3 bases and J 7 bases; bases outside gene matches: 14. The CDR3 runs to 17 residues. From germline, CDR1 is DFQATT and CDR2 SNEGSKA (reference sequence). The DNA of the CDR3 is TGCAGTGCTAGGGGAGGGACTAGCGGAGGAGGTGTCAACATTCAGTACTTC. It specifies CSARGGTSGGGVNIQYF.

The chain couples TRBV20-1 to TRBJ1-2; a possible D gene is TRBD1 (5 bases). The germline V gene encodes CDR1 DFQATT and CDR2 SNEGSKA (reference sequence). Trimming took 0 bases from V and 5 from J, leaving 22 bases between them. The CDR3 contains 17 residues. In nucleotides, the CDR3 is TGCAGTGCTAGAGATCTACGCGGGACTACCTCGGCGTATGGCTACACCTTC. Its protein product is CSARDLRGTTSAYGYTF.

This clonotype has a count of ten or more. This sequence joins TRBV6-5 and TRBJ1-1; no definite D call. The V gene lost 7 bases and the J gene lost 1 base, with 10 bases spanning the gap. The CDR3 length is 13 residues. From germline, CDR1 is MNHEY and CDR2 SVGAGI. The CDR3 here is CASTHSPNTEAFF. CDR3 in DNA: TGTGCCAGCACCCATTCTCCGAACACTGAAGCTTTCTTT.

The table lists this clonotype with many counts. This chain connects TRBV5-1 to TRBJ1-6, with a possible D match to TRBD1 (5 bases). The CDR3 runs 15 residues. CDR1 and CDR2 (germline): SGHRS, YFSETQ. Between the trimmed V and J ends, which lost 0 bases and 10 bases, there was a span of 14 bases. The CDR3 is CASSLGEAGLSPLHF. For the CDR3, the DNA is TGCGCCAGCAGCTTGGGCGAAGCAGGGCTGTCACCCCTCCACTTT.

At least ten counts were recorded for this clonotype. CDR3 DNA: TGCGCCAGCAGCTTGGGGCAGGGGGCCGGGGAGCAGTTCTTC. Translating it yields CASSLGQGAGEQFF. This chain connects TRBV5-1 to TRBJ2-1, with TRBD1 matching over 8 bases. The J segment lost 10 bases and the V segment lost 0 bases, leaving 6 bases of the junction unmatched. Germline CDR1 reads SGHRS; CDR2 reads YFSETQ. The CDR3 contains 14 residues.

This clonotype was recorded at least ten times. The CDR3 region has the DNA TGCAGTGCTAGAAACCCCCTCCAGGGGACCTACGAGCAGTACTTC. The encoded protein is CSARNPLQGTYEQYF. This rearrangement joins TRBV20-1 to TRBJ2-7; the D gene is possibly TRBD1 (6 bases). V dropped 2 bases and J dropped 2 bases, with 16 bases sitting between them. CDR1 is DFQATT and CDR2 is SNEGSKA in the germline V gene (reference sequence). The CDR3 is 15 amino acids.

This clonotype was detected many times. In DNA, the CDR3 is TGTGCCAGCAGACCCGGACTAGCGGTCTTCACCGGGGAGCTGTTTTTT. It encodes CASRPGLAVFTGELFF. V is TRBV7-2 and J is TRBJ2-2, with 10 bases identical to TRBD2. The CDR3 length is 16 residues. Germline loops: CDR1 SGHTA, CDR2 FQGNSA. J was trimmed by 4 bases and V by 6 bases; bases with no gene match: 8.

Ten or more counts support this clonotype. The chain couples TRBV6-5 to TRBJ2-7; D ambiguous. The CDR3 has 13 residues. In germline, CDR1 is MNHEY, CDR2 SVGAGI. V lost 2 bases and J 4 bases, leaving 9 bases between the germline ends. The CDR3 spells CASSYSTAYEQYF. DNA for the CDR3: TGTGCCAGCAGTTACAGTACGGCTTACGAGCAGTACTTC.

This clonotype showed up many times. This sequence joins TRBV10-2 and TRBJ1-1, with D maybe TRBD1 (6 bases). The germline V gene encodes CDR1 WSHSY and CDR2 SAAADI. The germline V and J ends were trimmed by 3 bases and 11 bases, with 10 bases remaining between them. The CDR3 extends over 11 amino acids. This CDR3 is CASSDGGSAFF. As DNA, the CDR3 is TGCGCCAGCAGTGATGGGGGCAGCGCTTTCTTT.

The table lists this clonotype with many counts. The chain uses TRBV25-1 and TRBJ2-3, with D possibly being TRBD1 or TRBD2 (5 bases each). CDR3 length: 18 residues. V was shortened by 5 bases and J by 1 base, with 22 bases between the two germline ends. Germline V gives CDR1 MGHDK, CDR2 SYGVNS. The CDR3, as DNA: TGTGCCAGCAGTTATGACCCAGGACGGGGCAGGGGCACAGATACGCAGTATTTT. Translated, it gives CASSYDPGRGRGTDTQYF.

This clonotype was recorded many times. The chain joins TRBV11-3 to TRBJ1-1, with 9 nucleotides matching TRBD1. CDR1 and CDR2 from the germline V gene are SGHNT and YENEEA. With V trimmed by 5 bases and J by 6 bases, 7 bases remained unmatched. The CDR3 is 14 amino acids. CDR3 bases: TGTGCCAGCAGCCCTACAGGGGGCAACGCTGAAGCTTTCTTT. Its protein is CASSPTGGNAEAFF.

At least ten counts were recorded for this clonotype. The rearrangement joins TRBV7-8 to TRBJ2-3; D gene unclear. The germline V gene encodes CDR1 SGHVS and CDR2 FQNEAQ. This CDR3 region has 13 residues. The ends were cut back, 5 bases at V and 4 bases at J, with 10 bases in the middle. CDR3 in amino acids: CASSPDVPDTQYF. Here the CDR3 DNA reads TGTGCCAGCAGCCCCGACGTTCCAGATACGCAGTATTTT.

This clonotype showed up many times. The V and J genes are TRBV4-1 and TRBJ1-5; D may be TRBD1 (5 bases). The germline gives CDR1 MGHRA, CDR2 YSYEKL. V was pared by 0 bases and J by 7 bases, with 7 bases between. The CDR3 is made up of 13 amino acids. The CDR3 nucleotides read TGCGCCAGCAGCCAAGATGGGGGGCAGCCCCAGCATTTT. Translating it yields CASSQDGGQPQHF.